This T cell receptor (beta chain) comes out of a study of blood T cell repertoires in COVID-19 (dated by TCRdb to the early 2020s). Some background on the complete study: Samples covering the acute and convalescent phases of COVID-19 were provided by collaborators in the United States, Italy and Spain. The prospective study material was composed of cDNA or gDNA derived from T cells, B-cell-depleted T cells, or PBMCs. The dataset comprised deeply sampled blood TCRbeta repertoires from subjects exposed to, actively infected with, or recovered from COVID-19. A freely available public database, intended as a resource for researchers studying the immune response to SARS-CoV-2, is where the repertoires were released. The samples were drawn from two sources: the first 160 participants of the ongoing ImmuneRACE study, and some 1,300 subjects contributed by 6 global collaborators. The sample metadata nearly always contained a de-identified subject ID, COVID-19 status, age in years and sex. Where available, HLA class I and class II types were obtained from metadata supplied by the sample provider rather than from assay-based typing. Paper-wide results and their limitations: How much clinical and demographic metadata was included differed by source and by participant, and the metadata was provided uncurated.

Concerning this clone itself: Its specific antigen is unknown. No base quality values were provided; no much bigger clone lies one nucleotide off.

Trimming removed 3 bases from V and 0 bases from J, leaving 21 bases between the germline ends. The germline V gene encodes CDR1 SGHTS and CDR2 YDEGEE. The CDR3 measures 18 amino acids from cysteine to phenylalanine. Only the CDR3 DNA stays, 54 bases, in frame from base 1. Whole blood was collected in K2EDTA tubes by collaborating institutions according to the institutions' own protocols. Collaborator samples were shipped for TCRbeta analysis as frozen whole blood, isolated PBMCs, or DNA extracted from either sample type. TCRbeta CDR3 regions were amplified from genomic DNA using the immunoSEQ Assay, a bias-controlled multiplex PCR. The study's own analysis went as follows. The number of nucleated cells in each sample was estimated from the amplification of reference gene primers within the assay. To quantify the absolute abundance of each unique TCRbeta CDR3 rearrangement, sequence reads were collapsed and filtered. For each sample, productive Simpson clonality was calculated as the square root of Simpson's diversity index over productive rearrangements. The immuneACCESS repertoire file appears here via TCRdb, limited to in-frame rearrangements. These files lack a portion of the clones; in checked studies, under half of the deficit traces to unresolved V genes, and the cause of the others is not known. That table furnishes V, J and clone size, whereas the DNA furnished D and trimming. Within this sample are about 360,000 clones, with around 86% of them counted one time only. 3% of the sample is held by the ten biggest clonotypes.

Input material: peripheral blood. The sequence joins TRBV5-8 to TRBJ1-1; 6 matching bases give a weak D call of TRBD1. The sequence was obtained from a human donor in a cohort sampled during active COVID-19. The DNA reads as follows: TGTGCCAGCAGCTCATTACGATACACGACAGGTATGAACACTGAAGCTTTCTTT. Its coded protein is CASSSLRYTTGMNTEAFF.